This T cell receptor beta chain was recovered during a study of blood T cell repertoires in COVID-19 (dated by TCRdb to 2018 to 2021). In terms of the full investigation: Samples covering the acute and convalescent phases of COVID-19 were provided by collaborators in the United States, Italy and Spain. The prospective study material was composed of cDNA or gDNA derived from T cells, B-cell-depleted T cells, or PBMCs. The sample metadata nearly always contained a de-identified subject ID, COVID-19 status, age in years and sex. The samples were drawn from two sources: the first 160 participants of the ongoing ImmuneRACE study, and about 1,300 subjects contributed by 6 global collaborators. Subjects who had been exposed to COVID-19, were actively infected with it, or had recovered from it provided the deeply sampled blood TCRbeta repertoires that made up the dataset. The repertoires were released in a freely available public database meant as a resource for research on the immune response to SARS-CoV-2. Where available, HLA class I and class II types were taken from metadata supplied by the sample provider and were not determined by assay-based typing. Results the study describes overall, beyond this receptor: The amount of clinical and demographic metadata varied by source and participant and was provided uncurated.

TCRbeta CDR3 regions were amplified from genomic DNA using the immunoSEQ Assay, a bias-controlled multiplex PCR. On the study's bioinformatics: The number of nucleated cells in each sample was estimated by amplification of reference gene primers within the assay. Sequence reads were collapsed and filtered to measure the absolute abundance of every unique TCRbeta CDR3 rearrangement. Productive Simpson clonality was computed per sample as the square root of Simpson's diversity index over productive rearrangements. TCRdb provides this immuneACCESS table in a form limited to in-frame rearrangements. Some clones are lacking; in checked studies, under half of them reflect an unresolved V gene, and why the rest are absent is not known. The V and J calls and clone size are taken from that table; D and trimming were inferred from the DNA. The sample includes a few hundred thousand clones, with around 87% observed a single time. The leading ten clones occupy approximately 7.2% of the sample.

Whole blood was collected in K2EDTA tubes by collaborating institutions according to the institutions' own protocols. For TCRbeta analysis, collaborators shipped samples in one of three forms: frozen whole blood, isolated PBMCs, or DNA extracted from either of those sample types. To note about this clone: Its antigen is not yet known. Base qualities were left out, and no much larger clone turns up one base away.

The cysteine opens and the phenylalanine closes a CDR3 of 13 amino acids. The entry retains the CDR3 DNA only, 39 bases that are in frame from base 1. V and J lose 1 base and 8 bases, and a span of 10 bases separates them. From a lookup of the germline V gene, CDR1 and CDR2 are SGHRS and YFSETQ. The clonotype originates from a woman between 65 and 79 years old with active or convalescent COVID-19. The sequenced sample was peripheral blood. The chain couples TRBV5-1 to TRBJ1-3, with TRBD1 tentatively as D gene (5 bases match). The CDR3 reads as follows: CASSLSGDYTIYF. The nucleotides read TGCGCCAGCAGCTTGTCCGGGGACTACACCATATATTTT.